The 20 T cell receptor beta chains presented below share a single source sample, sequenced in a study of blood T cell repertoires in COVID-19. Sequencing used immunoSEQ multiplex PCR; TCRdb keeps in-frame clones, though not all of them. The sample holds some 180,000 clones, about 70% seen once. Sample: peripheral blood. The source is a woman aged 45-65 years with active or convalescent COVID-19.

The chain combines TRBV11-1 with TRBJ2-3, with 7 bases identical to TRBD2. This CDR3 spans 15 amino acids. Germline CDR1 is SGHAT and CDR2 is FQDESV (reference sequence). Losses at the gene ends were 5 bases for V and 4 bases for J; bases not matched to a gene: 9. CDR3 DNA: TGTGCCAGCAGCCCCAGGACTAGTAGCGCAGATACGCAGTATTTT. As protein: CASSPRTSSADTQYF.

The V and J genes are TRBV10-1 and TRBJ2-7, with 12 bases fitting TRBD2. CDR1 WNHNN and CDR2 SYGVQD come from the germline V gene (reference sequence). This CDR3 is 16 amino acids long. V was pared by 5 bases and J by 2 bases, with 7 bases of the junction left unmatched. DNA for the CDR3: TGCGCCAGCAGTCATTTGACTAGCGGGAGCACCTACGAGCAGTACTTC. Translating it yields CASSHLTSGSTYEQYF.

This clone turned up a few times. The gene calls are TRBV30 and TRBJ1-2, with TRBD1 identical over 11 bases. Germline-derived CDR1 and CDR2 are GTSNPN and SVGIG (reference sequence). With 4 bases clipped from V and 6 bases from J, the junction kept 7 bases outside the gene matches. The CDR3 extends over 14 amino acids. The CDR3 is CAWTRTGGSNGYTF. The CDR3 DNA sequence: TGTGCCTGGACCCGGACAGGGGGCAGCAATGGCTACACCTTC. The entire variable domain, with the rest obtained from reference TRBV30 and TRBJ1-2, is as follows: SQTIHQWPATLVQPVGSPLSLECTVEGTSNPNLYWYRQAAGRGLQLLFYSVGIGQISSEVPQNLSASRPQDRQFILSSKKLLLSDSGFYLCAWTRTGGSNGYTFGSGTRLTVV.

The rearrangement joins TRBV6-5 to TRBJ1-2, with a weak D call TRBD1 (5 bases). Germline CDR1 and CDR2: MNHEY and SVGAGI. Trimming cost V 6 bases and J 4 bases, with 12 bases left between them. This CDR3 has 13 amino acids. Here the CDR3 DNA reads TGTGCCAGCAGCCCCCGGGGGTCCTATGGCTACACCTTC. Translated: CASSPRGSYGYTF.

The chain couples TRBV28 to TRBJ1-4; D remains unclear. Per germline, CDR1 MDHEN and CDR2 SYDVKM. With 8 bases removed from V and 7 bases from J, the gap between germline ends came to 14 bases. The CDR3 is made up of 13 amino acids. CDR3 DNA: TGTGCCAGCTCATGGCTGGGGAGTGAAAAACTGTTTTTT. This gives the protein CASSWLGSEKLFF.

The chain is built from TRBV30 and TRBJ2-2, with 8 bases lining up with TRBD1. Germline CDR1 is GTSNPN and CDR2 is SVGIG (reference sequence). V dropped 5 bases and J dropped 4; count of bases not matched to a gene: 0. The CDR3 is 12 amino acids. Here the CDR3 reads CAWGTGTGELFF. DNA for the CDR3: TGTGCCTGGGGGACAGGCACCGGGGAGCTGTTTTTT.

The rearrangement uses TRBV5-1 and TRBJ2-1; 12 bases fit TRBD2. V trimming: 0 bases; J trimming: 6 bases; junction bases outside the gene matches: 7. Germline V gene data show CDR1 as SGHRS and CDR2 as YFSETQ. The CDR3 has 17 amino acids. The chain's CDR3 is CASSLGLAGAGGNEQFF. The CDR3 coding sequence is TGCGCCAGCAGCTTGGGACTAGCGGGGGCGGGAGGCAATGAGCAGTTCTTC.

This chain links TRBV18 with TRBJ2-1, with TRBD2 matching 8 bases. The germline CDR1 and CDR2 sequences are KGHSH and LQKENI. The CDR3 is 15 amino acids. Trimming removed 5 bases from V and 9 bases from J; junction bases left unmatched: 12. The CDR3 nucleotides are TGTGCCAGCTCATCCGGCCCAGCGGGAGCCACTGAGCAGTTCTTC. Amino acids: CASSSGPAGATEQFF.

The chain couples TRBV2 to TRBJ2-1; a weak D match, TRBD2 (7 bases). The ends were cut back, 6 bases at V and 7 bases at J, with 10 bases in the middle. CDR3 length equals 12 residues. Germline assignment: CDR1 SNHLY and CDR2 FYNNEI. CDR3 bases: TGTGCCAGCAGGGGAGGGGGTAATGAGCAGTTCTTC. Translated, it gives CASRGGGNEQFF.

The chain joins TRBV30 to TRBJ1-2; TRBD1 agrees at 8 bases. Germline lookup yields CDR1 GTSNPN and CDR2 SVGIG (reference sequence). V gave up 4 bases and J gave up 7 bases; unmatched junction bases: 11. The CDR3 length is 14 residues. In DNA, the CDR3 is TGTGCCTGGAAACTGCCCGGACAGGGTGGTGGCTACACCTTC. Protein product: CAWKLPGQGGGYTF.

The V gene is TRBV12-3 or TRBV12-4, the J gene TRBJ1-2, with D perhaps TRBD1 (6 bases). V gave up 4 bases and J gave up 6 bases, with 12 bases separating them. CDR3 size: 13 residues. CDR3 in DNA: TGTGCCAGCAGTTCCCAGGGGTCCCATGGCTACACCTTC. Its translation is CASSSQGSHGYTF.

The chain joins TRBV12-5 to TRBJ2-1; 14 bases are shared with TRBD2. Trimming cost V 6 bases and J 10 bases; bases outside gene matches: 8. The germline V gene encodes CDR1 LGHNT and CDR2 FRNRAP. CDR3 length: 15 amino acids. CDR3 region: CASGPGLAGVREQFF. Written as DNA, the CDR3 is TGTGCTAGTGGGCCGGGACTAGCGGGAGTAAGGGAGCAGTTCTTC.

In this sample, this clone turned up a few times. The chain employs TRBV7-2 and TRBJ2-7; 7 bases match TRBD1. CDR3 length equals 13 residues. Germline CDR1 reads SGHTA; CDR2 reads FQGNSA. Trimming took 5 bases from V and 5 from J; bases not matched to a gene: 6. The CDR3 DNA reads as TGTGCCAGCAGCCTGGACAGGTTCCACGAGCAGTACTTC. Encoded protein: CASSLDRFHEQYF.

The V call is TRBV30, the J call TRBJ1-3, with a weak D call TRBD1 (5 bases). V shed 5 bases and J shed 0 bases, with 14 bases lying between them. The CDR3 runs 15 residues. Germline V gene sequence: CDR1 GTSNPN, CDR2 SVGIG (reference sequence). The CDR3 sequence is CAWATGGFSGNTIYF. The CDR3, as DNA: TGTGCCTGGGCCACTGGGGGGTTCTCTGGAAACACCATATATTTT.

V gene TRBV7-3 combines with J gene TRBJ1-2, with D perhaps matching TRBD1 (6 bases). This CDR3 spans 12 amino acids. The germline V gene has CDR1 SGHTA and CDR2 FQGTGA. V lost 5 bases, J lost 8 bases, and 12 bases lay in between. The CDR3 DNA is TGTGCCAGCAGCCTCGGGACATTCGGCTACACCTTC. It yields the protein CASSLGTFGYTF.

The chain recombines TRBV28 with TRBJ1-1; D ambiguous. The germline gives CDR1 MDHEN, CDR2 SYDVKM. V was shortened by 2 bases and J by 6 bases, with 7 bases between the two germline ends. The CDR3 runs 12 residues. This CDR3 is CASSLITAEAFF. As DNA, the CDR3 is TGTGCCAGCAGTTTAATTACTGCTGAAGCTTTCTTT.

The V gene is TRBV7-2, the J gene TRBJ1-5; 9 bases are a match to TRBD1. The junction had 5 bases not matched to a gene; V was cut back by 5 bases and J by 0 bases. Per germline, CDR1 SGHTA and CDR2 FQGNSA. The CDR3 contains 16 residues. CDR3 sequence (DNA): TGTGCCAGCAGCCCCAGGACAGGGGATAGCAATCAGCCCCAGCATTTT. Amino acids: CASSPRTGDSNQPQHF.

The chain carries TRBV11-2 and TRBJ2-7, with 9 bases matching TRBD1. V shed 5 bases and J 6 bases; nucleotides not matched to a gene: 8. CDR3 size: 14 residues. Germline values: CDR1 SGHAT, CDR2 FQNNGV. The CDR3 region is CASSIGQGKVEQYF. The DNA of the CDR3 is TGTGCCAGCAGCATCGGACAGGGGAAGGTCGAGCAGTACTTC.

The J gene is TRBJ2-7, the V gene TRBV27; TRBD1 is a possible D gene (5 bases). The V end was cut by 5 bases, the J end by 3 bases, with 17 bases between. The germline V gene has CDR1 MNHEY and CDR2 SMNVEV (reference sequence). The CDR3 is made up of 15 amino acids. The CDR3 bases are TGTGCCAGCAGTATCAGGCAGGGATGGGGCTACGAGCAGTACTTC. Translating gives CASSIRQGWGYEQYF.

This clone was counted a single time. The genes are TRBV4-2 and TRBJ2-4; 8 nucleotides agree with TRBD2. V lost 0 bases, J lost 15 bases, and 7 bases stayed unmatched. This CDR3 has 13 residues. The germline V gene encodes CDR1 LGHNA and CDR2 YNFKEQ. The CDR3, as DNA: TGTGCCAGCAGCCAAGATAGAAGCGGGGGACGGTACTTC. Residues: CASSQDRSGGRYF.